The 32 T cell receptor beta chains presented below share a single source sample, sequenced in a study of cytotoxic CD8 clonotypes in ibrutinib-treated CLL. Clones were sequenced by immunoSEQ multiplex PCR, and TCRdb holds only the in-frame ones, with some missing. This sample has around 310,000 clones; about 80% occur once, and the top ten carry 5.5% to 8%. The input for sequencing was PBMCs, taken before ibrutinib treatment. These receptors were taken from a human donor with chronic lymphocytic leukemia.

The chain combines TRBV25-1 with TRBJ2-3; 7 bases agree with TRBD2. J lost 1 base, V lost 4 bases, and 5 bases had no gene match. The V gene's germline CDR1 is MGHDK and CDR2 SYGVNS. The CDR3 length is 15 residues. The CDR3 here is CASSGYLAGTDTQYF. Here the CDR3 DNA reads TGTGCCAGCAGTGGATATCTAGCGGGCACAGATACGCAGTATTTT.

The rearrangement links TRBV6-5 to TRBJ2-2; D is unclear. Germline CDR1 MNHEY, CDR2 SVGAGI. The CDR3 has 12 residues. V lost 7 bases to trimming and J lost 6 bases, with 9 bases between them. CDR3 coding DNA: TGTGCCAGCAAACGGCCAGCCGGGGAGCTGTTTTTT. Its protein product is CASKRPAGELFF.

V gene TRBV10-3 combines with J gene TRBJ1-5, with TRBD1 matching 7 bases. V lost 11 bases, J lost 4 bases, and 11 bases stayed unmatched. The CDR3 runs 14 residues. Germline assignment: CDR1 ENHRY and CDR2 SYGVKD. The CDR3 region is CAVSDAGGNQPQHF. CDR3 DNA: TGTGCCGTAAGCGACGCAGGGGGGAATCAGCCCCAGCATTTT.

This chain uses TRBV5-1 with TRBJ2-7, with TRBD1 identical over 8 bases. The CDR3 is 13 amino acids. Germline V CDR1 and CDR2: SGHRS, YFSETQ. Trimming cost V 2 bases and J 7 bases; bases outside gene matches: 5. This chain's CDR3 is CASSFGQGQEQYF. The CDR3 bases are TGCGCCAGCAGCTTTGGACAGGGCCAAGAGCAGTACTTC. The full variable domain, with the rest looked up from reference TRBV5-1 and TRBJ2-7, is KAGVTQTPRYLIKTRGQQVTLSCSPISGHRSVSWYQQTPGQGLQFLFEYFSETQRNKGNFPGRFSGRQFSNSRSEMNVSTLELGDSALYLCASSFGQGQEQYFGPGTRLTVT.

A word on this clone: The sample holds other DNA sequences that translate to the same CDR3. The chain joins TRBV5-1 to TRBJ1-5, with a tentative D call TRBD1 (5 bases). The CDR3 is 15 amino acids. With 0 bases removed from V and 0 bases from J, the gap between germline ends came to 7 bases. The V gene's germline CDR1 is SGHRS and CDR2 YFSETQ. The CDR3 sequence: CASSLEGYSNQPQHF. The CDR3 nucleotides are TGCGCCAGCAGCTTGGAGGGGTATAGCAATCAGCCCCAGCATTTT. Full variable domain (outside the CDR3, taken from reference TRBV5-1 and TRBJ1-5): KAGVTQTPRYLIKTRGQQVTLSCSPISGHRSVSWYQQTPGQGLQFLFEYFSETQRNKGNFPGRFSGRQFSNSRSEMNVSTLELGDSALYLCASSLEGYSNQPQHFGDGTRLSIL.

This chain connects TRBV2 to TRBJ2-3; no definite D call. Trimming cost V 3 bases and J 0 bases, with 13 bases left between them. The CDR3 is made up of 16 amino acids. Germline-derived CDR1 and CDR2 are SNHLY and FYNNEI. The DNA of the CDR3 is TGTGCCAGCAGTGAGGGTGCGAGCGACAGCACAGATACGCAGTATTTT. Amino acid sequence: CASSEGASDSTDTQYF.

As regards this clone: Other DNA sequences within the sample encode an identical CDR3. CDR3 residues: CASSFRGTGELFF. In nucleotides, the CDR3 is TGTGCCAGCAGTTTCCGGGGCACCGGGGAGCTGTTTTTT. The J gene is TRBJ2-2, the V gene TRBV27; a possible D gene is TRBD2 (5 bases). The V end was cut by 3 bases, the J end by 4 bases, with 6 bases between. The CDR3 runs to 13 residues. Germline V gives CDR1 MNHEY, CDR2 SMNVEV (reference sequence).

The chain combines TRBV9 with TRBJ2-1; TRBD2 matches at 8 bases. The length of the CDR3 is 15 residues. V was pared by 4 bases and J by 9 bases, with 12 bases of the junction left unmatched. Per germline, CDR1 SGDLS and CDR2 YYNGEE. The CDR3 region has the DNA TGTGCCAGCAGCCCGATAGCGGGGTCCCTCGGTGAGCAGTTCTTC. Translated, it gives CASSPIAGSLGEQFF.

The rearrangement joins TRBV2 to TRBJ2-3; D not resolved. The ends were cut back, 10 bases at V and 2 bases at J, with 19 bases in the middle. In germline, CDR1 is SNHLY, CDR2 FYNNEI. This CDR3 has 15 amino acids. CDR3 DNA: TGTGCCAACGAAGCGAAAGACATTACCACAGATACGCAGTATTTT. Translated, it gives CANEAKDITTDTQYF.

The genes are TRBV7-8 and TRBJ2-7; 7 nucleotides line up with TRBD2. J lost 2 bases, V lost 4 bases, and 2 bases had no gene match. Germline CDR1 reads SGHVS; CDR2 reads FQNEAQ. CDR3 length: 13 amino acids. CDR3 protein: CASSSGGAYEQYF. CDR3 nucleotides: TGTGCCAGCAGCTCTGGGGGGGCCTACGAGCAGTACTTC.

The chain links TRBV29-1 to TRBJ2-6; the D gene is possibly TRBD2 (6 bases). The V and J ends lost 3 bases and 0 bases respectively, with 18 bases between them. Germline CDR1 reads SQVTM; CDR2 reads ANQGSEA. This CDR3 comprises 18 residues. CDR3 coding DNA: TGCAGCGTTGACAGCCGGGACTCAACTCTCTCTGGGGCCAACGTCCTGACTTTC. As protein: CSVDSRDSTLSGANVLTF.

The genes are TRBV4-3 and TRBJ2-2; D not certain. CDR1 and CDR2 (germline): LGHNA, YSLEER. V was pared by 0 bases and J by 4 bases, with 6 bases between. The CDR3 sequence is 14 residues long. CDR3 in DNA: TGCGCCAGCAGCCAAGACTTTTCCACCGGGGAGCTGTTTTTT. It translates to CASSQDFSTGELFF.

This chain uses TRBV5-6 with TRBJ2-3; D is unclear. The CDR3 covers 14 residues. Germline lookup yields CDR1 SGHDT and CDR2 YYEEEE. The V and J ends lost 0 bases and 4 bases respectively, with 9 bases between them. The chain's CDR3 is CASSLGLPPDTQYF. In DNA form, the CDR3 reads TGTGCCAGCAGCTTGGGACTTCCGCCAGATACGCAGTATTTT.

The chain uses TRBV30 and TRBJ2-2, with TRBD1 identical over 9 bases. The V gene end was trimmed by 5 bases and the J gene end by 4 bases; junction bases not matched to a gene: 5. Germline-derived CDR1 and CDR2 are GTSNPN and SVGIG (reference sequence). The CDR3 consists of 14 residues. The CDR3: CAWDGTGPTGELFF. CDR3 coding DNA: TGTGCCTGGGACGGGACAGGGCCCACCGGGGAGCTGTTTTTT. Together with reference TRBV30 and TRBJ2-2, the CDR3 gives the full variable domain: SQTIHQWPATLVQPVGSPLSLECTVEGTSNPNLYWYRQAAGRGLQLLFYSVGIGQISSEVPQNLSASRPQDRQFILSSKKLLLSDSGFYLCAWDGTGPTGELFFGEGSRLTVL.

The chain joins TRBV6-1 to TRBJ2-4; tentative D call: TRBD2 (6 bases). CDR1 and CDR2 (germline): MNHNS, SASEGT. Trimming left V 6 bases short and J 0 bases short, with 12 bases between. The CDR3 has 15 amino acids. The DNA for the CDR3 is TGTGCCAGCAGACGGGACTTCCAAGCCAAAAACATTCAGTACTTC. This translates into CASRRDFQAKNIQYF.

The chain is built from TRBV7-9 and TRBJ2-1; 7 positions match TRBD2. The CDR3 covers 16 residues. Germline assignment: CDR1 SEHNR and CDR2 FQNEAQ (reference sequence). Trimming cost V 5 bases and J 0 bases; bases outside gene matches: 7. The CDR3 spells CASSPQTSSSYNEQFF. In DNA form, the CDR3 reads TGTGCCAGCAGCCCGCAGACTAGCTCCTCCTACAATGAGCAGTTCTTC. The full variable domain, completed using reference TRBV7-9 and TRBJ2-1, is DTGVSQNPRHKITKRGQNVTFRCDPISEHNRLYWYRQTLGQGPEFLTYFQNEAQLEKSRLLSDRFSAERPKGSFSTLEIQRTEQGDSAMYLCASSPQTSSSYNEQFFGPGTRLTVL.

The chain has TRBV11-1 and TRBJ2-5; possibly TRBD2 for D (6 bases). The CDR3 is 16 residues long. From germline, CDR1 is SGHAT and CDR2 FQDESV (reference sequence). V lost 2 bases and J lost 10, with 23 bases in between. The CDR3 is CASSLNRLGGAAGQYF. The CDR3 DNA follows: TGTGCCAGCAGCTTAAACCGACTAGGCGGTGCGGCGGGCCAGTACTTC.

V is TRBV4-2 and J is TRBJ1-1, with TRBD1 matching over 10 bases. This CDR3 spans 14 amino acids. J lost 9 bases, V lost 5 bases, and 9 bases had no gene match. CDR1 is LGHNA, CDR2 YNFKEQ, per germline. For the CDR3, the DNA is TGTGCCAGCAGCTTTTCCGGGACAGGGGAGCAAGCTTTCTTT. This encodes CASSFSGTGEQAFF.

V and J are TRBV28 and TRBJ2-6; D possibly corresponds to TRBD1 (6 bases). CDR1 and CDR2 (germline): MDHEN, SYDVKM. Trimming stripped 7 bases from V and 0 bases from J, with 19 bases between. The CDR3 runs to 18 residues. The CDR3 nucleotides read TGTGCCAGCACCCCACCGGGACACATTAACTCTGGGGCCAACGTCCTGACTTTC. Translated, it gives CASTPPGHINSGANVLTF.

The chain couples TRBV6-5 to TRBJ1-5; 7 bases agree with TRBD1. The V and J ends lost 6 bases and 5 bases, in that order; junction bases with no gene match: 10. The CDR3 contains 15 residues. Germline V CDR1 and CDR2: MNHEY, SVGAGI. The chain's CDR3 is CASRPGQSGHQPQHF. Here the CDR3 DNA reads TGTGCCAGCAGGCCGGGACAGTCGGGCCATCAGCCCCAGCATTTT.

This clone was picked up a small number of times. The rearrangement uses TRBV14 and TRBJ2-4, with D possibly matching TRBD1 (6 bases). Trimming cost V 1 base and J 6 bases, with 19 bases left between them. The germline V gene encodes CDR1 SGHDN and CDR2 FVKESK. The CDR3 consists of 17 residues. Here the CDR3 DNA reads TGTGCCAGCAGCCAAGGAGGGCCCGGGACATCTCGAAACATTCAGTACTTC. Translated, it gives CASSQGGPGTSRNIQYF.

This chain links TRBV9 with TRBJ1-2; D is uncertain. Germline V CDR1 and CDR2: SGDLS, YYNGEE. V was trimmed by 3 bases and J by 4 bases, leaving 19 bases between them. This CDR3 comprises 16 residues. The CDR3 is CASSALGSPGSYGYTF. The CDR3 coding sequence is TGTGCCAGCAGCGCCCTAGGCAGTCCTGGCAGCTATGGCTACACCTTC.

This clone was seen a handful of times. This chain connects TRBV18 to TRBJ2-7, with 7 bases matching TRBD1. Trimming removed 1 base from V and 5 bases from J; junction bases left unmatched: 2. Germline lookup yields CDR1 KGHSH and CDR2 LQKENI. The CDR3 extends over 13 amino acids. The CDR3 spells CASSPQTGDEQYF. The CDR3 nucleotides read TGTGCCAGCTCACCACAAACAGGGGACGAGCAGTACTTC.

Notes on this clone: One end of the junction does not line up with germline, which may come from a read error. The chain uses TRBV18 and TRBJ2-7; D remains ambiguous. Germline V gives CDR1 KGHSH, CDR2 LQKENI. The CDR3 totals 12 residues. The CDR3 DNA reads TGTGCCAGCTCTCCACTTCGCTACGAGCAGTACTTC. Its protein product is CASSPLRYEQYF.

The chain links TRBV27 to TRBJ2-7; TRBD2 might be the D (5 bases). The V end lost 5 bases, the J end lost 2 bases, and 13 bases lay between the germline ends. The CDR3 extends over 14 amino acids. The V gene's germline CDR1 is MNHEY and CDR2 SMNVEV (reference sequence). CDR3 amino acids: CASSASGSPYEQYF. CDR3 sequence (DNA): TGTGCCAGCAGTGCGTCGGGGAGTCCCTACGAGCAGTACTTC.

There are a few counts of this clone. The chain combines TRBV7-6 with TRBJ1-2; 9 nucleotides line up with TRBD1. V dropped 1 base and J dropped 7; count of bases not matched to a gene: 10. The CDR3 totals 16 residues. Per the germline V gene, CDR1 is SGHVS and CDR2 is FNYEAQ. CDR3 loop: CASSLVQGQGFCGYTF. The CDR3 region has the DNA TGTGCCAGCAGCTTAGTCCAAGGACAGGGGTTTTGTGGCTACACCTTC.

The chain joins TRBV28 to TRBJ2-3; 15 nucleotides match TRBD2. The germline gives CDR1 MDHEN, CDR2 SYDVKM. J was trimmed by 6 bases and V by 5 bases; bases with no gene match: 6. The CDR3 has 16 amino acids. The CDR3 loop is CASSPGTSGRRDTQYF. The DNA of the CDR3 is TGTGCCAGCAGTCCTGGGACTAGCGGGAGGAGGGATACGCAGTATTTT.

DNA for the CDR3: TGTGCCACCAGCAGAGATGCGGGAGGAACTGAGCAGTTCTTC. It codes for CATSRDAGGTEQFF. The chain joins TRBV15 to TRBJ2-1; TRBD2 matches 8 bases. In germline, CDR1 is LNHNV, CDR2 YYDKDF (reference sequence). After removal of 0 bases from V and 9 bases from J, the junction contained 4 bases not matched to a gene. This CDR3 spans 14 amino acids.

The chain links TRBV4-1 to TRBJ2-1; 9 nucleotides align to TRBD2. V lost 7 bases and J lost 7; bases outside the gene matches: 8. The CDR3 has 14 amino acids. The germline V gene has CDR1 MGHRA and CDR2 YSYEKL. The CDR3 sequence: CASKKGLAGNEQFF. The CDR3 nucleotides are TGCGCCAGCAAGAAGGGACTAGCTGGGAATGAGCAGTTCTTC.

The rearrangement joins TRBV27 to TRBJ2-7, with D perhaps assigned TRBD1 or TRBD2 (6 bases each). The CDR3 is 16 amino acids. The V gene's germline CDR1 is MNHEY and CDR2 SMNVEV (reference sequence). Trimming removed 5 bases at V and 0 bases at J, with 17 bases between. The CDR3 spells CASSPPWGASSYEQYF. In nucleotides, the CDR3 is TGTGCCAGCAGTCCCCCTTGGGGGGCTAGCTCCTACGAGCAGTACTTC.

V is TRBV7-9 and J is TRBJ2-2; 10 bases fit TRBD1. The CDR3 sequence is 14 residues long. The V gene's germline CDR1 is SEHNR and CDR2 FQNEAQ (reference sequence). The V and J ends lost 10 bases and 7 bases, in that order; junction bases with no gene match: 9. The DNA for the CDR3 is TGTGCCACCGTTCTGACAGGGGGCGACGGGGAGCTGTTTTTT. This encodes CATVLTGGDGELFF.

This chain connects TRBV7-2 to TRBJ2-3, with D uncertain. Germline CDR1 reads SGHTA; CDR2 reads FQGNSA. The CDR3 has 18 residues. Trimming shortened V by 5 bases and J by 2 bases, and 23 bases separated the two germline ends. The chain's CDR3 is CASSPRRRFMQPTDTQYF. In nucleotides, the CDR3 is TGTGCCAGCAGCCCCCGCCGCAGGTTCATGCAGCCCACAGATACGCAGTATTTT.